This entry describes one T cell receptor beta chain. One entry per CDR3 protein results from TCRdb running MiXCR on the PCR reads. There are around 70,000 distinct CDR3 sequences in the sample; 15% to 20% occur only once, and 1.5% to 1.9% lies in the top ten. It was from around 20,000 to 990,000 sorted cells, with 10%, 30% or 50% RNA, that naive CD8 libraries came. The data were taken from a study of molecular identifiers for immune sequencing clone quantification. Across the study: Within a replicate experiment, RNA obtained from either about 21,000 or 97,000 naive CD8 cells was divided into five aliquots, and four of those aliquots were then sequenced.

Germline lookup yields CDR1 MNHNS and CDR2 SASEGT. V was trimmed by 3 bases and J by 1 base, leaving 12 bases between them. CDR3 length: 16 amino acids. Sequenced: naive CD8+ T cells from blood, with Jurkat cell RNA spiked in. Subset specified: FACS-sorted CD8+CD4-CCR7+CD45RA+ naive T cells. The chain employs TRBV6-1 and TRBJ2-2; TRBD1 is a possible D gene (6 bases). The clonotype comes from a human donor in good health. Some libraries in this study had Jurkat cell RNA spiked in. This CDR3 reads CASSDLGQMNTGELFF. In nucleotides, the CDR3 is TGTGCCAGCAGTGATCTAGGACAGATGAACACCGGGGAGCTGTTTTTT.